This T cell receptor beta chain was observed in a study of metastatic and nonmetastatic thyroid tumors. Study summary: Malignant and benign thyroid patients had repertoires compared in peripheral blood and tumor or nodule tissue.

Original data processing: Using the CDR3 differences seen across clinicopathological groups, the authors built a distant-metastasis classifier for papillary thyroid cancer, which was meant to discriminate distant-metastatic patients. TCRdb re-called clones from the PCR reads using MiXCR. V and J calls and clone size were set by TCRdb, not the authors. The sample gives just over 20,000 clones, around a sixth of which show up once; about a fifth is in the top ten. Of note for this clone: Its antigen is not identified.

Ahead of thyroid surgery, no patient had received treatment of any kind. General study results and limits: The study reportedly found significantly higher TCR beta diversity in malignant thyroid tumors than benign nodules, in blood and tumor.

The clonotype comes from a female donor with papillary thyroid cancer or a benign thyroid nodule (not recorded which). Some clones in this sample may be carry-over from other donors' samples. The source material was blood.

CDR3 sequence (DNA): TGTGCCAGCAGCTCCTATTACGAGCAGTACTTC. Its protein product is CASSSYYEQYF. This chain uses TRBV7-9 with TRBJ2-7, with D hard to call. Germline V gene data show CDR1 as SEHNR and CDR2 as FQNEAQ (reference sequence). This CDR3 contains 11 residues. The ends were cut back, 4 bases at V and 4 bases at J, with 5 bases in the middle.